The TCR beta chain under discussion was sequenced for a study of T cells in Graves' hyperthyroidism and ophthalmopathy. RNA transcripts were the template for amplifying TCR beta CDR3 regions. The study used the HTBI primer set for a first-round RT-PCR of the TCR CDR3. One entry per CDR3 protein, called by TCRdb with MiXCR from the multiplex PCR reads. The sample has hundreds of thousands of distinct CDR3 sequences, approximately 14% seen once. Uncontrolled infections, other autoimmune diseases, pregnancy or lactation led to exclusion of patients. Before ophthalmopathy appeared, progressors gave blood at initial hyperthyroidism diagnosis. PBMCs stemmed from around 10 ml fresh peripheral blood. The TCR originated in a woman aged 25 to 39 with Graves' hyperthyroidism that later progressed to Graves' ophthalmopathy. Material: blood.

CDR3 protein: CASSSDRGQDTEAFF. CDR3 DNA sequence: TGTGCCAGCAGCTCGGACAGGGGGCAGGACACTGAAGCTTTCTTT. The V and J genes are TRBV11-2 and TRBJ1-1; 11 nucleotides match TRBD1. Germline V gene data show CDR1 as SGHAT and CDR2 as FQNNGV. This CDR3 is 15 amino acids long. Trimming at V came to 4 bases and at J to 3 bases, leaving 4 bases not matched to a gene.